The 29 T cell receptor beta chains below all came from one sample that was sequenced in a study of T cell repertoires in cytomegalovirus infection. TCRdb passed the reads through MiXCR, listing each CDR3 protein once. The sample shows 740,000 or so distinct CDR3 sequences, roughly a third of them seen only once. Material: PBMCs. Source of these receptors: a human donor in good health (CMV status not recorded). Some clones in this sample may be carry-over from other donors' samples.

This clonotype was seen more than once but under ten times. V gene TRBV20-1 combines with J gene TRBJ1-4; unclear D gene. This CDR3 has 12 amino acids. V lost 2 bases and J lost 8, with 9 bases in between. Germline V gene sequence: CDR1 DFQATT, CDR2 SNEGSKA (reference sequence). CDR3 nucleotides: TGCAGTGCTAGAACGGGCCCCGAAAAACTGTTTTTT. Its translation: CSARTGPEKLFF.

This clonotype has a handful of counts. J is TRBJ2-7 and V is TRBV19; D is uncertain. CDR3 size: 14 residues. Trimming shortened V by 4 bases and J by 4 bases, and 14 bases separated the two germline ends. Germline V CDR1 and CDR2: LNHDA, SQIVND (reference sequence). The DNA of the CDR3 is TGTGCCAGTAGTACGGGCCCTGAAACATACGAGCAGTACTTC. This encodes CASSTGPETYEQYF.

This clonotype was detected ten times or more. The gene calls are TRBV12-5 and TRBJ1-5, with D maybe TRBD1 (5 bases). The CDR3 has 18 amino acids. Trimming pared 0 bases from V and 6 bases from J, leaving 21 bases between. The germline gives CDR1 LGHNT, CDR2 FRNRAP. The CDR3 loop reads CASGLVRPRGGRAQPQHF. DNA for the CDR3: TGTGCTAGTGGTTTGGTACGCCCCCGCGGGGGTCGGGCTCAGCCCCAGCATTTT.

The V gene is TRBV14, the J gene TRBJ1-6, with D maybe TRBD1 (5 bases). The germline V gene encodes CDR1 SGHDN and CDR2 FVKESK. The CDR3 covers 19 residues. With 4 bases removed from V and 0 bases from J, the gap between germline ends came to 19 bases. As DNA, the CDR3 is TGTGCCAGCAGCCCACCGAGGGGCCAGAGGAGCTCCTATAATTCACCCCTCCACTTT. Translating it yields CASSPPRGQRSSYNSPLHF.

The CDR3 here is CASIIQAQGSGYTF. DNA for the CDR3: TGTGCCAGCATCATCCAGGCGCAGGGATCTGGCTACACCTTC. The rearrangement links TRBV6-1 to TRBJ1-2; D is possibly TRBD1 (5 bases). Trimming removed 7 bases at V and 7 bases at J, with 19 bases between. This CDR3 is 14 amino acids long. Germline CDR1 and CDR2: MNHNS and SASEGT.

This clonotype was detected only a few times. This chain joins TRBV14 and TRBJ1-2; TRBD1 matches at 9 bases. Germline loops: CDR1 SGHDN, CDR2 FVKESK. The CDR3 has 14 residues. J was trimmed by 13 bases and V by 4 bases; bases with no gene match: 13. The CDR3 spells CASSRARDREVPTF. The DNA for the CDR3 is TGTGCCAGCAGCCGGGCCCGGGACAGGGAGGTTCCCACCTTC.

V gene TRBV5-5 combines with J gene TRBJ1-1, with D uncertain. Trimming pared 1 base from V and 2 bases from J, leaving 9 bases between. Germline CDR1 and CDR2: SGHKS and YYEKEE (reference sequence). The length of the CDR3 is 14 residues. CDR3 in amino acids: CASSLTDTNTEAFF. The CDR3 DNA reads as TGTGCCAGCAGCTTGACAGATACTAACACTGAAGCTTTCTTT.

This clonotype was observed a few times. The J gene is TRBJ2-1, the V gene TRBV6-2 or TRBV6-3; no reliable D call. V was shortened by 5 bases and J by 10 bases, with 15 bases between the two germline ends. The length of the CDR3 is 13 residues. CDR1 is MNHEY and CDR2 is SVGEGT in the germline V gene. CDR3 loop: CASSPLGPYEQFF. DNA of the CDR3: TGTGCCAGCAGTCCCCTAGGACCCTACGAGCAGTTCTTC.

This clonotype was counted between two and nine times. The gene calls are TRBV28 and TRBJ1-3, with D hard to call. The CDR3 contains 16 residues. V lost 5 bases and J 5 bases, leaving 19 bases between the germline ends. The V gene's germline CDR1 is MDHEN and CDR2 SYDVKM. The CDR3 DNA reads TGTGCCAGCAGTCGGACGTCTCTAGCCCACCGAAACACCATATATTTT. It codes for CASSRTSLAHRNTIYF.

The V and J genes are TRBV4-1 and TRBJ2-7, with D hard to call. CDR1 MGHRA and CDR2 YSYEKL come from the germline V gene. Trimming removed 1 base at V and 2 bases at J, with 12 bases between. The CDR3 totals 15 residues. CDR3 coding DNA: TGCGCCAGCAGCCAAGTTGACACGGGTGCCTACGAGCAGTACTTC. Translated: CASSQVDTGAYEQYF.

This clonotype has ten or more counts. The CDR3, as DNA: TGTGCCAGCAGCTTAAGGCGGACAGGGGTTTATCAGCCCCAGCATTTT. Translated, it gives CASSLRRTGVYQPQHF. The gene calls are TRBV7-2 and TRBJ1-5; 9 positions agree with TRBD1. This CDR3 region has 16 residues. The germline CDR1 and CDR2 sequences are SGHTA and FQGNSA. J was trimmed by 5 bases and V by 2 bases; bases with no gene match: 7.

The chain recombines TRBV14 with TRBJ2-1, with a tentative D call TRBD2 (7 bases). V was cut by 1 base and J by 9 bases, with 13 bases left in between. Germline values: CDR1 SGHDN, CDR2 FVKESK. The CDR3 spans 14 residues. The chain's CDR3 is CASSQGRGASEQFF. The CDR3 DNA sequence: TGTGCCAGCAGCCAAGGTCGGGGGGCCTCTGAGCAGTTCTTC.

At least ten counts were recorded for this clonotype. CDR3 nucleotides: TGTGCCAGCACTTTAGACGGGGGGAACACTGAAGCTTTCTTT. It yields the protein CASTLDGGNTEAFF. The chain carries TRBV7-8 and TRBJ1-1; the D gene is possibly TRBD1 (5 bases). The germline gives CDR1 SGHVS, CDR2 FQNEAQ. The germline V and J ends were trimmed by 7 bases and 1 base, with 13 bases remaining between them. The CDR3 has 14 residues.

With regard to this clonotype: A much larger clone sits a single nucleotide away, making a read error possible. The chain uses TRBV7-2 and TRBJ1-5, with D maybe TRBD1 (6 bases). The CDR3 runs to 15 residues. Looked up from germline, CDR1 is SGHTA and CDR2 is FQGNSA. The CDR3 DNA reads TGTGCCATCAGCTTAGAGGGGGGCAGATATCAGCCCCAGCATTTT. This gives the protein CAISLEGGRYQPQHF. The full variable domain, rest sourced from reference TRBV7-2 and TRBJ1-5, is GAGVSQSPSNKVTEKGKDVELRCDPISGHTALYWYRQSLGQGLEFLIYFQGNSAPDKSGLPSDRFSAERTGGSVSTLTIQRTQQEDSAVYLCAISLEGGRYQPQHFGDGTRLSIL.

The count of this clonotype is one. The chain joins TRBV27 to TRBJ1-6; 8 positions agree with TRBD1. The germline CDR1 and CDR2 sequences are MNHEY and SMNVEV (reference sequence). V was clipped by 4 bases and J by 7 bases; unmatched bases: 9. This CDR3 region has 16 residues. The CDR3: CASSSPGDRTNSPLHF. DNA for the CDR3: TGTGCCAGCAGTTCACCGGGGGACAGGACAAATTCACCCCTCCACTTT.

On this clonotype: A much larger clonotype is one base distant, so this may be a read error. This rearrangement joins TRBV29-1 to TRBJ2-6, with D maybe TRBD1 (5 bases). Germline CDR1 reads SQVTM; CDR2 reads ANQGSEA. This CDR3 has 14 amino acids. The CDR3 spells CSVERGSGANVLNF. CDR3 coding DNA: TGCAGCGTTGAAAGGGGCTCTGGGGCCAACGTCCTGAATTTC.

A few counts support this clonotype. This rearrangement joins TRBV4-1 to TRBJ1-3; the D gene is possibly TRBD1 (5 bases). Trimming took 4 bases from V and 8 from J, leaving 12 bases between them. CDR1 and CDR2 (germline): MGHRA, YSYEKL. This CDR3 comprises 13 residues. CDR3 sequence (DNA): TGCGCCAGCAGCCGAGGGGCCGCGGACACCATATATTTT. This gives the protein CASSRGAADTIYF.

The V gene is TRBV9, the J gene TRBJ1-6; D is unresolved. V dropped 4 bases and J dropped 8 bases, with 10 bases sitting between them. CDR1 SGDLS and CDR2 YYNGEE come from the germline V gene. This CDR3 spans 13 amino acids. The CDR3 DNA sequence: TGTGCCAGCAGCCCCGGCTTGGATTCACCCCTCCACTTT. It yields the protein CASSPGLDSPLHF.

The chain couples TRBV6-6 to TRBJ1-5, with a possible D match to TRBD1 (6 bases). CDR1 and CDR2 from the germline V gene are MNHNY and SVGAGI (reference sequence). V dropped 8 bases and J dropped 0 bases, with 17 bases sitting between them. There are 16 residues in the CDR3. Written as DNA, the CDR3 is TGTGCCAGCCGCGACAGGCACCAAGATAGCAATCAGCCCCAGCATTTT. As protein: CASRDRHQDSNQPQHF.

The chain carries TRBV2 and TRBJ2-5; a possible D gene is TRBD2 (6 bases). CDR1 and CDR2 from the germline V gene are SNHLY and FYNNEI. Trimming cost V 4 bases and J 5 bases, with 14 bases left between them. The CDR3 covers 14 residues. For the CDR3, the DNA is TGTGCCAGCAGTGTCAACGGGGCGGGGGAGACCCAGTACTTC. Its protein product is CASSVNGAGETQYF.

This rearrangement joins TRBV15 to TRBJ1-1, with 8 bases fitting TRBD1. Germline V gives CDR1 LNHNV, CDR2 YYDKDF (reference sequence). Trimming cost V 6 bases and J 5 bases; bases outside gene matches: 20. CDR3 length equals 18 residues. The CDR3 reads CATRSSRQGKGLRTEAFF. CDR3 in DNA: TGTGCCACCAGAAGTTCCCGACAGGGGAAGGGTCTTAGGACTGAAGCTTTCTTT.

The sample holds a few counts of this clonotype. The CDR3 loop reads CASSLPPGDEQYF. Here the CDR3 DNA reads TGTGCCAGCAGTTTACCTCCCGGGGACGAGCAGTACTTC. V gene TRBV27 combines with J gene TRBJ2-7; D possibly corresponds to TRBD2 (5 bases). V was cut by 2 bases and J by 5 bases, with 10 bases left in between. Germline CDR1 reads MNHEY; CDR2 reads SMNVEV (reference sequence). The CDR3 loop spans 13 amino acids.

This clonotype appeared a few times. This chain uses TRBV10-3 with TRBJ2-3; D might be TRBD2 (6 bases). The CDR3 runs 12 residues. V shed 11 bases and J shed 4 bases, with 13 bases lying between them. CDR1 and CDR2 (germline): ENHRY, SYGVKD. The CDR3 DNA sequence: TGTGCCCTAGGCGGGGTCCCAGATACGCAGTATTTT. Its translation: CALGGVPDTQYF.

The chain joins TRBV7-8 to TRBJ2-2; D is possibly TRBD1 (6 bases). CDR1 SGHVS and CDR2 FQNEAQ come from the germline V gene. The CDR3 sequence is 17 residues long. Trimming removed 3 bases at V and 0 bases at J, with 14 bases between. The CDR3 DNA sequence: TGTGCCAGCAGCTTTATTGGCGGACAGCCGAACACCGGGGAGCTGTTTTTT. This encodes CASSFIGGQPNTGELFF.

The chain combines TRBV7-8 with TRBJ1-2, with D possibly TRBD1 on 5 matching bases. Germline V gene data show CDR1 as SGHVS and CDR2 as FQNEAQ. V gave up 5 bases and J gave up 8 bases, with 15 bases separating them. The CDR3 loop spans 13 amino acids. This chain's CDR3 is CASSPRGGEGYTF. CDR3 bases: TGTGCCAGCAGCCCCCGGGGGGGGGAGGGCTACACCTTC.

This clonotype appeared a single time. J is TRBJ2-1 and V is TRBV5-1, with D perhaps TRBD1 (6 bases). CDR1 and CDR2 from the germline V gene are SGHRS and YFSETQ. Trimming left V 3 bases short and J 5 bases short, with 12 bases between. This CDR3 is built from 14 residues. Here the CDR3 DNA reads TGCGCCAGCAGCTCTGGGGGCCTCCACAATGAGCAGTTCTTC. It specifies CASSSGGLHNEQFF.

Only a few counts were recorded for this clonotype. This chain links TRBV19 with TRBJ2-5; D is unresolved. The germline V gene has CDR1 LNHDA and CDR2 SQIVND (reference sequence). This CDR3 is built from 18 residues. V lost 5 bases and J lost 2, with 24 bases in between. Here the CDR3 DNA reads TGTGCCAGTAGTTTTTTCCCCCTACTACCTCCTTCACAAGAGACCCAGTACTTC. Protein sequence: CASSFFPLLPPSQETQYF. The full variable domain, with the rest looked up from reference TRBV19 and TRBJ2-5, is DGGITQSPKYLFRKEGQNVTLSCEQNLNHDAMYWYRQDPGQGLRLIYYSQIVNDFQKGDIAEGYSVSREKKESFPLTVTSAQKNPTAFYLCASSFFPLLPPSQETQYFGPGTRLLVL.

With respect to this clonotype: The conserved phenylalanine or tryptophan normally closing the CDR3 is absent here, so this likely arose from a read error. The V and J genes are TRBV10-3 and TRBJ1-1, with D tentatively TRBD1 (6 bases). This CDR3 has 11 amino acids. CDR1 ENHRY and CDR2 SYGVKD come from the germline V gene. The CDR3 nucleotides read TGTTCCGCCGCGGTCCGGGACAAAGCTTTCTTG. This gives the protein CSAAVRDKAFL.

The sample holds a few counts of this clonotype. The chain uses TRBV6-6 and TRBJ1-1, with 10 bases lining up with TRBD1. CDR3 size: 14 residues. V was clipped by 6 bases and J by 4 bases; unmatched bases: 5. In germline, CDR1 is MNHNY, CDR2 SVGAGI (reference sequence). The CDR3, as DNA: TGTGCCAGCAGATGGACAGGGGGAGGCACTGAAGCTTTCTTT. Its translation is CASRWTGGGTEAFF.